This TCR beta chain was recorded in a study of T cell repertoires in cytomegalovirus infection. V was clipped by 9 bases and J by 1 base; unmatched bases: 5. Per germline, CDR1 MNHEY and CDR2 SMNVEV (reference sequence). CDR3 length: 13 amino acids. Overall study results and limits: Clonotypes of TCR beta that were HLA-C-restricted and CMV-specific dominated the ex vivo response. Frequencies of public TCR beta families were cumulated, and this identified carriers of CMV plus the relevant HLA.

TCRdb ran MiXCR on the reads and lists one entry per CDR3 protein. The sample yields about 830,000 distinct CDR3 sequences, 32% seen once. Remarks on this clonotype: Antigen unknown.

The V call is TRBV27, the J call TRBJ2-7, with 8 bases that match TRBD1. This receptor was identified in a human donor in good health (CMV status not recorded). Some clones in this sample may be carry-over from other donors' samples. Specimen: cultured CD8+ T cells from PBMCs, collected from culture after CMV antigen stimulation. CDR3 residues: CASGQGRSYEQYV. CDR3 nucleotides: TGTGCCAGTGGACAGGGAAGATCCTACGAGCAGTACGTC.